This T cell receptor beta chain was captured by sequencing in a study of blood T cell repertoires in COVID-19 (dated by TCRdb to 2020 to 2022). Broadly, across the study: Samples from collaborators originated in the United States, Italy and Spain and spanned both the acute and convalescent phases of COVID-19. The prospective study material was composed of cDNA or gDNA derived from T cells, B-cell-depleted T cells, or PBMCs. Deeply sampled blood TCRbeta repertoires from subjects exposed to, actively infected with, or recovered from COVID-19 were included in the dataset. A freely available public database, intended as a resource for researchers studying the immune response to SARS-CoV-2, is where the repertoires were released. Samples came from the ongoing ImmuneRACE study (first 160 participants) plus 1,254 subjects from 6 global collaborators. A de-identified subject ID, COVID-19 status, age in years and sex were almost always included in the sample metadata. Where HLA class I and class II types were available, the types were taken from metadata supplied by the sample provider, not from assay-based typing.

Whole blood was collected in K2EDTA tubes by collaborating institutions according to the institutions' own protocols. For TCRbeta analysis, collaborators shipped samples as frozen whole blood, isolated PBMCs, or DNA extracted from either of those sample types. Points the paper makes about the study in general: Clinical and demographic metadata were provided uncurated, with the amount varying by source and participant.

TCRbeta CDR3 regions were amplified from genomic DNA by means of the immunoSEQ Assay, a bias-controlled multiplex PCR. The original methods were these. The number of nucleated cells in each sample was estimated by amplification of reference gene primers within the assay. To quantify the absolute abundance of each unique TCRbeta CDR3 rearrangement, sequence reads were collapsed and filtered. For each sample, productive Simpson clonality was calculated by taking the square root of Simpson's diversity index across productive rearrangements. What TCRdb holds here is the immuneACCESS table cut down to in-frame rearrangements. Part of the clones is not present; checked against another copy, under half of the missing clones reflect an unresolved V gene, and the others are unexplained. V, J and clone size derive from that table, while D and trimming were established from the DNA sequence. The sample includes 85,000 to 130,000 clones, with approximately 84% observed a single time. Around a quarter of the sample is in the top ten clones.

As concerns this clone: Its cognate antigen has yet to be identified. The record has no base qualities; no much larger clone is one base away.

Compared with germline, V lacks 0 bases and J lacks 4 bases; bases without a gene match: 14. The CDR3 covers 18 residues, taking in both the cysteine and the phenylalanine. Left in the record is the CDR3 DNA by itself, 54 bases read in frame from the first base. Sequences MGHRA (CDR1) and YSYEKL (CDR2) are obtained from the germline V gene. The receptor comes from a man aged 55 to 70 with acute or convalescent COVID-19. This chain is built from TRBV4-1 and TRBJ2-5; 7 junctional bases match TRBD1. Sequencing was done on a sample of peripheral blood. The CDR3 in this case is CASSQDRDSGGGGETQYF. The bases are TGCGCCAGCAGCCAAGACCGGGACAGTGGGGGTGGGGGAGAGACCCAGTACTTC.